This is a list of T cell receptor beta chains from one sample in a study of CD8 T cells in Susac syndrome. TCRdb used MiXCR to reprocess the immunoSEQ multiplex PCR reads, holding one entry per CDR3 protein. The table has 150,000 to 200,000 distinct CDR3 sequences, around 94% seen once. Sequenced: CD4+ T cells from PBMCs. These receptor sequences come from a human donor in good health. The CDR3 runs from the conserved cysteine through the conserved F or W. D genes are given only for firm matches. Only part of the rows carry a size: once, few, many, or a class if the clone is expanded.

>-|-|TRBJ2-3|TRBV12-2
CASRLLGLRGTDTQYF
TGTGCAAGTCGCTTACTGGGGCTTCGGGGCACAGATACGCAGTATTTT
>-|TRBD2|TRBJ2-5|TRBV7-2
CASSLAFSGGAETQYF
TGTGCCAGCAGCTTAGCATTTAGCGGGGGGGCAGAGACCCAGTACTTC
>-|TRBD1|TRBJ1-1|TRBV4-3
CASSQHLGQGGTEAFF
TGCGCCAGCAGCCAACATCTCGGACAGGGGGGCACTGAAGCTTTCTTT
>-|-|TRBJ1-1|TRBV12-3/TRBV12-4
CASSTGFETEAFF
TGTGCCAGCAGTACAGGGTTCGAGACTGAAGCTTTCTTT
>-|-|TRBJ2-3|TRBV5-6
CASSLTSTDTQYF
TGTGCCAGCAGCTTAACTAGCACAGATACGCAGTATTTT
>-|TRBD1|TRBJ1-5|TRBV20-1
CSARDYRGQQPQHF
TGCAGTGCTAGAGACTACAGGGGTCAGCAGCCCCAGCATTTT
>few|-|TRBJ2-5|TRBV7-2
CASSSFGAQYF
TGTGCCAGCAGCTCGTTCGGGGCCCAGTACTTC
>-|TRBD1|TRBJ1-2|TRBV30
CAWTGDSQIRGGYTF
TGTGCCTGGACCGGGGACAGTCAGATCCGCGGGGGCTACACCTTC
>-|-|TRBJ2-3|TRBV20-1
CSARRRTFTDTQYF
TGCAGTGCTAGGCGCCGGACATTCACAGATACGCAGTATTTT
>-|-|TRBJ2-7|TRBV18
CASSPTGNDHEQYF
TGTGCCAGCTCACCAACAGGTAACGACCACGAGCAGTACTTC
>-|TRBD1|TRBJ1-5|TRBV27
CASRPKTGDGSNQPQHF
TGTGCCAGCAGACCTAAGACAGGGGACGGGAGCAATCAGCCCCAGCATTTT